These T cell receptor beta chains were read from a single sample in a study of cytomegalovirus exposure and HLA in healthy donors. The repertoire was sequenced with immunoSEQ multiplex PCR; TCRdb's copy has only in-frame clones and lacks some. The sample carries over 100,000 clones, approximately 70% recorded once. Material for sequencing was PBMCs. The receptor set was obtained from a man aged 25 to 45 in good health and CMV-seropositive. The CDR3 runs from the conserved cysteine through the conserved F or W. A D gene is named only where the DNA matches it firmly. Clone size is not always given. Where it is, it says once, few, many or a class for expanded clones.

clone size,D gene,J gene,V gene,CDR3 protein,CDR3 DNA
NA,NA,TRBJ2-4,TRBV21-1,CASSKSRQGCTF,TGTGCCAGCAGCAAAAGTCGACAGGGTTGCACCTTC
NA,TRBD2,TRBJ2-5,TRBV7-9,CASSRGTSGRRIQETQYF,TGTGCCAGCAGCCGGGGGACTAGCGGGAGGAGGATACAAGAGACCCAGTACTTC
NA,TRBD1,TRBJ2-7,TRBV9,CASSPQGAPYEQYF,TGTGCCAGCAGCCCACAGGGGGCGCCTTACGAGCAGTACTTC
NA,TRBD1,TRBJ2-1,TRBV7-7,CASSLEQGDEQFF,TGTGCTAGCAGCTTAGAACAGGGGGATGAGCAGTTCTTC
few,TRBD1,TRBJ1-1,TRBV4-2,CASSQVGWDRVEAFF,TGTGCCAGCAGCCAAGTAGGGTGGGACAGGGTCGAAGCTTTCTTT
once,TRBD1,TRBJ1-2,TRBV5-1,CASSPGQVGYGYTF,TGCGCCAGCAGCCCGGGACAGGTTGGTTATGGCTACACCTTC
NA,TRBD2,TRBJ2-3,TRBV7-2,CASSLLSGTQYF,TGTGCCAGCAGCCTACTTAGCGGGACCCAGTATTTT
NA,NA,TRBJ1-1,TRBV5-1,CASSFGGVNTEAFF,TGCGCCAGCAGCTTTGGAGGGGTGAACACTGAAGCTTTCTTT
NA,NA,TRBJ2-1,TRBV20-1,CSASGDEQFF,TGCAGTGCTAGCGGAGATGAGCAGTTCTTC
few,NA,TRBJ2-2,TRBV19,CASSIHDGIGTGELFF,TGTGCCAGTAGTATTCATGACGGGATAGGGACCGGGGAGCTGTTTTTT
NA,NA,TRBJ1-1,TRBV19,CASSSRVRTEAFF,TGTGCCAGTAGTTCCAGGGTGAGGACTGAAGCTTTCTTT
NA,TRBD2,TRBJ2-7,TRBV7-3,CASSLTGSGGNYEQYF,TGTGCCAGCAGCTTAACGGGTAGCGGGGGGAACTACGAGCAGTACTTC
few,TRBD2,TRBJ2-3,TRBV5-6,CASSTRLAGGSGTDTQYF,TGTGCCAGCAGCACACGACTAGCGGGGGGGTCAGGCACAGATACGCAGTATTTT
once,TRBD2,TRBJ2-1,TRBV5-4,CASSLPGGFNEQFF,TGTGCCAGCAGCTTACCGGGAGGATTCAATGAGCAGTTCTTC
NA,TRBD1,TRBJ1-3,TRBV29-1,CSVADLGGAMMAGNTIYF,TGCAGCGTTGCTGATTTAGGGGGCGCGATGATGGCGGGAAACACCATATATTTT
NA,TRBD2,TRBJ2-2,TRBV7-9,CASSGTSGPRRAGELFF,TGTGCCAGCAGCGGGACTAGCGGGCCAAGGCGGGCCGGGGAGCTGTTTTTT
few,TRBD1,TRBJ2-1,TRBV30,CAWSAPGTAYNEQFF,TGTGCCTGGAGTGCCCCCGGGACAGCCTACAATGAGCAGTTCTTC
NA,TRBD2,TRBJ2-1,TRBV11-3,CASGPRGSGRGNEQFF,TGTGCCAGCGGGCCCCGGGGTAGCGGGAGAGGGAATGAGCAGTTCTTC
NA,NA,TRBJ1-3,TRBV5-1,CASSLDGRGNRNTIYF,TGCGCCAGCAGCTTGGATGGGAGGGGGAACAGAAACACCATATATTTT
NA,NA,TRBJ2-1,TRBV7-3,CASSFGLVGNEQFF,TGTGCCAGCAGTTTTGGACTTGTGGGGAATGAGCAGTTCTTC
NA,TRBD1,TRBJ1-5,TRBV5-5,CASSSDRESNQPQHF,TGTGCCAGCAGTTCGGACAGGGAGAGCAATCAGCCCCAGCATTTT
NA,NA,TRBJ1-2,TRBV30,CAWSAPQLNYGYTF,TGTGCCTGGAGTGCCCCCCAGCTGAACTACGGCTACACCTTC
few,NA,TRBJ2-1,TRBV10-3,CAISEAKSREQFF,TGTGCCATCAGTGAGGCAAAGTCTCGGGAGCAGTTCTTC
NA,NA,TRBJ2-6,TRBV12-2,CASRPHSTGVNSGANVLTF,TGTGCAAGTCGCCCCCACTCGACAGGGGTGAACTCTGGGGCCAACGTCCTGACTTTC
NA,NA,TRBJ2-2,TRBV9,CASSVGGGNTGELFF,TGTGCCAGCAGCGTAGGGGGAGGAAACACCGGGGAGCTGTTTTTT
NA,NA,TRBJ2-3,TRBV4-2,CASSQVELASTDTQYF,TGTGCCAGCAGCCAAGTCGAGCTCGCTAGCACAGATACGCAGTATTTT
NA,TRBD1,TRBJ2-2,TRBV29-1,CSVRQGRNTGELFF,TGCAGCGTCAGACAGGGTAGGAACACCGGGGAGCTGTTTTTT
few,NA,TRBJ2-7,TRBV6-1,CASSGPRGRSYEQYF,TGTGCCAGCAGCGGTCCGCGGGGTCGCTCCTACGAGCAGTACTTC
NA,NA,TRBJ2-2,TRBV5-1,CASSLMDAGGTGELFF,TGCGCCAGCAGCTTGATGGACGCGGGCGGAACCGGGGAGCTGTTTTTT
NA,NA,TRBJ2-1,TRBV30,CAWSPNSYNEQFF,TGTGCCTGGAGCCCCAATAGCTACAATGAGCAGTTCTTC